These 19 T cell receptor beta chains were sequenced from one sample in a study of blood T cell repertoires in COVID-19. The data were produced by immunoSEQ multiplex PCR, yet TCRdb's version contains in-frame clones alone and is incomplete. The data hold about 64,000 clones, with approximately 78% observed a single time. Input material: peripheral blood. Receptor source: a human donor in a cohort sampled during active COVID-19.

CDR3 DNA: TGTGCCAGCAGCCGGGGTGGGGGAGGAGAGCAGTACGTC. Encoded protein: CASSRGGGGEQYV. J is TRBJ2-7 and V is TRBV28; D might be TRBD2 (6 bases). The V end lost 6 bases, the J end lost 7 bases, and 16 bases lay between the germline ends. The CDR3 is 13 amino acids. The germline gives CDR1 MDHEN, CDR2 SYDVKM.

This clone has more than one count but fewer than ten. The gene calls are TRBV14 and TRBJ1-6, with D hard to call. V was pared by 2 bases and J by 8 bases, with 19 bases between. The CDR3 loop spans 17 amino acids. Per germline, CDR1 SGHDN and CDR2 FVKESK. The CDR3 nucleotides are TGTGCCAGCAGCCAAATAGGCCTAGGAAGAGGGTATTCACCCCTCCACTTT. Residues: CASSQIGLGRGYSPLHF.

V usage is TRBV25-1 and J usage is TRBJ2-7; maybe TRBD2 (5 bases). V gave up 3 bases and J gave up 0 bases, with 15 bases separating them. Germline loops: CDR1 MGHDK, CDR2 SYGVNS. The CDR3 consists of 16 residues. The CDR3 DNA reads TGTGCCAGCAGTGATAGCCCGGGATCTTTCTCCTACGAGCAGTACTTC. Its protein is CASSDSPGSFSYEQYF.

This chain links TRBV6-5 with TRBJ1-1; 11 bases match TRBD1. Germline V lookup: CDR1 MNHEY, CDR2 SVGAGI. CDR3 length equals 14 residues. After removal of 6 bases from V and 5 bases from J, the junction contained 5 bases not matched to a gene. For the CDR3, the DNA is TGTGCCAGCAGGCGGACAGGGGGCTTTACTGAAGCTTTCTTT. It specifies CASRRTGGFTEAFF.

The chain recombines TRBV7-9 with TRBJ2-1, with a tentative D call TRBD2 (6 bases). The germline V gene has CDR1 SEHNR and CDR2 FQNEAQ (reference sequence). The CDR3 consists of 15 residues. The V gene lost 5 bases and the J gene lost 4 bases, with 15 bases spanning the gap. CDR3 sequence (DNA): TGTGCCAGCAGCCGCACGGCTAGCGTATACAATGAGCAGTTCTTC. Protein: CASSRTASVYNEQFF.

This chain links TRBV5-1 with TRBJ2-3; 8 positions agree with TRBD2. The CDR3 consists of 15 residues. Germline V CDR1 and CDR2: SGHRS, YFSETQ. V lost 7 bases and J lost 0; bases outside the gene matches: 7. CDR3 DNA sequence: TGCGCCAGCGCCCCGGAGCGGGGGAGCACAGATACGCAGTATTTT. The encoded protein is CASAPERGSTDTQYF.

The chain carries TRBV19 and TRBJ1-2, with 10 bases aligning to TRBD1. V shed 8 bases, J shed 7 bases, and the junction held 7 bases outside the gene matches. The germline CDR1 and CDR2 sequences are LNHDA and SQIVND (reference sequence). The CDR3 consists of 13 residues. The CDR3 nucleotides are TGTGCCAGTGACAGGGGGCGAGGTGCTGGCTACACCTTC. Translated, it gives CASDRGRGAGYTF.

The chain uses TRBV23-1 and TRBJ2-7; D possibly corresponds to TRBD2 (6 bases). TRBV23-1 qualifies as an ORF whose function is uncertain. This CDR3 is 14 amino acids long. V lost 4 bases, J lost 5 bases, and 15 bases lay in between. CDR3 in DNA: TGCGCCAGCAGTCTTACTAGCTTTTCGAACGAGCAGTACGTC. Protein product: CASSLTSFSNEQYV.

The V call is TRBV5-1, the J call TRBJ1-6; TRBD1 matches at 12 bases. The V segment lost 0 bases and the J segment 8 bases; nucleotides outside the gene matches: 6. Germline lookup yields CDR1 SGHRS and CDR2 YFSETQ. This CDR3 has 17 residues. The CDR3 coding sequence is TGCGCCAGCAGCTTGGAGGGACAGGGGGCTTTATATTCACCCCTCCACTTT. Its translation: CASSLEGQGALYSPLHF. Complete variable domain (other parts from reference TRBV5-1 and TRBJ1-6): KAGVTQTPRYLIKTRGQQVTLSCSPISGHRSVSWYQQTPGQGLQFLFEYFSETQRNKGNFPGRFSGRQFSNSRSEMNVSTLELGDSALYLCASSLEGQGALYSPLHFGNGTRLTVT.

Points on this clone: One end of the junction is discordant with germline, which a read error may explain. J is TRBJ2-7 and V is TRBV6-5; TRBD2 is a possible D gene (6 bases). The CDR3 sequence is 12 residues long. Germline V gene sequence: CDR1 MNHEY, CDR2 SVGAGI. CDR3: CASSHRDSSWKF. The CDR3 coding sequence is TGTGCCAGCAGTCACCGGGACTCCAGCTGGAAGTTC.

V is TRBV7-6 and J is TRBJ2-7; 7 positions match TRBD1. Germline lookup yields CDR1 SGHVS and CDR2 FNYEAQ. The CDR3 spans 14 residues. V gave up 2 bases and J gave up 5 bases; unmatched junction bases: 6. Here the CDR3 reads CASSLYRGVDEQYF. CDR3 nucleotide sequence: TGTGCCAGCAGCTTATACAGGGGTGTCGACGAGCAGTACTTC.

V usage is TRBV5-4 and J usage is TRBJ1-3, with 8 bases identical to TRBD1. The CDR3 sequence is 16 residues long. V gave up 6 bases and J gave up 1 base; unmatched junction bases: 9. Germline assignment: CDR1 SGHNT and CDR2 YYREEE (reference sequence). The CDR3 nucleotides read TGTGCCAGCATCCAGGACAGGGTGAGATCTGGAAACACCATATATTTT. Protein sequence: CASIQDRVRSGNTIYF.

This chain connects TRBV15 to TRBJ1-1; 8 bases align to TRBD1. The CDR3 has 13 amino acids. CDR1 and CDR2 (germline): LNHNV, YYDKDF (reference sequence). V lost 8 bases and J lost 4; bases outside the gene matches: 6. The CDR3 spells CATSSGQGTEAFF. In DNA form, the CDR3 reads TGTGCCACCTCTAGTGGACAGGGCACTGAAGCTTTCTTT.

The genes are TRBV11-2 and TRBJ2-5; D is uncertain. V shed 5 bases and J shed 2 bases, with 9 bases lying between them. There are 13 residues in the CDR3. Germline-derived CDR1 and CDR2 are SGHAT and FQNNGV. The CDR3 DNA follows: TGTGCCAGCAGCCCGAGCGCGCAAGAGACCCAGTACTTC. Amino acids: CASSPSAQETQYF.

V gene TRBV21-1 combines with J gene TRBJ2-2; the D call in the table, TRBD1, was not verified against the DNA. TRBV21-1 constitutes a pseudogene. CDR3 length: 17 amino acids. The CDR3 DNA follows: TGTGCCAGCAGCCCCACATCCGGGACAAAGAACACCGGGGAGCTGTTTTTT. It codes for CASSPTSGTKNTGELFF.

J is TRBJ2-2 and V is TRBV30; D remains ambiguous. Germline V CDR1 and CDR2: GTSNPN, SVGIG (reference sequence). The CDR3 is 12 amino acids. Trimming left V 3 bases short and J 5 bases short, with 7 bases between. This CDR3 is CAWRFRTGELFF. The CDR3 nucleotides are TGTGCCTGGAGGTTCAGGACCGGGGAGCTGTTTTTT.

This clone was seen a handful of times. The CDR3 nucleotides read TGCGCCAGCAGCCTTACTGTGTCCTACGAGCAGTACTTC. This translates into CASSLTVSYEQYF. The V and J genes are TRBV5-1 and TRBJ2-7; D is undetermined. Trimming shortened V by 4 bases and J by 1 base, and 9 bases separated the two germline ends. Germline CDR1 is SGHRS and CDR2 is YFSETQ. This CDR3 is built from 13 residues.

The rearrangement joins TRBV4-2 to TRBJ2-3, with D perhaps TRBD2 (6 bases). CDR3 length: 16 amino acids. Germline loops: CDR1 LGHNA, CDR2 YNFKEQ. With 0 bases removed from V and 4 bases from J, the gap between germline ends came to 14 bases. Here the CDR3 reads CASSQEGTGVADTQYF. The CDR3 coding sequence is TGTGCCAGCAGCCAAGAGGGGACGGGGGTCGCAGATACGCAGTATTTT.

This chain links TRBV7-9 with TRBJ2-3; TRBD2 aligns across 10 bases. The ends lost 5 bases at V and 2 bases at J; junction bases unmatched: 4. The CDR3 loop spans 15 amino acids. Germline assignment: CDR1 SEHNR and CDR2 FQNEAQ (reference sequence). CDR3 in amino acids: CASSPGLADTDTQYF. For the CDR3, the DNA is TGTGCCAGCAGCCCCGGACTAGCGGACACAGATACGCAGTATTTT.